There are many counts of the clone carrying this T cell receptor beta chain. This sample was included in a study of metastatic and nonmetastatic thyroid tumors. Nobody among the patients had been given any treatment before thyroid surgery. In the original workflow: Built for papillary thyroid cancer, a distant-metastasis classifier drew on CDR3 differences across clinicopathological groups. TCRdb re-called clones via MiXCR from the PCR reads. These V and J calls rely on TCRdb rather than the paper's analysis. The table records roughly 30,000 clones, over 20% of them present only once. Trimming removed 1 base from V and 2 bases from J, with 6 bases in between. This CDR3 has 14 residues. Germline CDR1 reads SGHTA; CDR2 reads FQGNSA.

Sequencing was done on a sample of blood. The receptor's source is a female donor with papillary thyroid cancer or a benign thyroid nodule (not recorded which). Some clones in this sample may be carry-over from other donors' samples. V and J are TRBV7-2 and TRBJ2-1; no definite D call. The CDR3 reads CASSLEAPYNEQFF. CDR3 nucleotide sequence: TGTGCCAGCAGCTTAGAGGCCCCCTACAATGAGCAGTTCTTC.